The sequence of this TCR beta chain was determined in a study of blood T cells in healthy people across ages (dated by TCRdb to between 2014 and 2017). In terms of the full investigation: In model experiments, template switching captured about one uniquely barcoded TCR beta cDNA molecule for every two T cells. To track age-related changes in TCR beta repertoire diversity, the study relied on deep sequencing normalized with unique cDNA molecular identifiers. Four age groups were formed from the donors: young (average about 17 years), middle-aged (less than 40), aged (62) and long-lived (around 80). To avoid experimental bias, donors of different ages were randomly spread across the sequencing lanes. The study analyzed two additional independent replicas of 1 million unique cDNA reads from the same blood draw for two donors, one aged 18 to 30 and one aged 80 or older.

Library creation used 5' RACE. The listed sequencing device is Illumina HiSeq 2500. A second PCR of roughly 7 to 11 cycles was run with a J-beta primer mix and a sample-barcoded 5' primer. A unique molecular identifier was introduced onto each TCR beta cDNA molecule by a template-switch 5' adaptor carrying 12 random nucleotides. Each sample yielded at least 2.5 million CDR3-containing paired-end reads. First-strand cDNA was synthesized from all RNA with the Mint cDNA synthesis kit, primed by a TRBC-specific oligonucleotide. After uracil-DNA glycosylase treatment, a first 18-cycle PCR used universal primers M1SS and BC2_uni_R on all cDNA. In the original analysis: Normalization of each sample was performed by random selection of 1 million high-quality reads, each carrying a distinct molecular identifier. Instead of being binned into consensus sequences, reads with shared molecular identifiers were discarded. MiTCR, set to a Q25 quality threshold and the strictest error-elimination algorithm, was used for CDR3 identification, clonotype clustering and error correction. A nonparametric unseen species model with Euler transformation was used to estimate lower-bound total TCR beta diversity. Through fastp at Q25 and MiXCR, TCRdb rebuilt clones from the public reads, retaining in-frame beta chains. Rows with one shared CDR3 protein collapse into an entry with the most common genes and DNA. It is TCRdb's table, rather than the study itself, that gives the V and J calls and clone size. This sample lists 790,000 or so distinct CDR3 sequences; approximately 60% were detected once. Roughly 25% of the sample goes to the ten largest clones.

This clonotype was recorded a few times. The antigen it recognizes is unknown. Base qualities are missing; no much larger clone stands one base away. The CDR3 sequence holds 14 residues, the cysteine and phenylalanine included. Only CDR3 DNA remains: 42 bases, in frame from the first base. Donors were 39 systemically healthy Caucasian individuals from Russia aged roughly 6 to 100 years. Each donor gave roughly 9.5 milliliters of peripheral blood, collected into EDTA-treated Vacutainer tubes. Ficoll-Paque density-gradient centrifugation was used to isolate PBMCs, with at least 7 million obtained per sample. Trizol reagent was used to extract total RNA from PBMCs, with at least 5 micrograms per sample. The percentages of naive CD45RAhigh/CD27high T cells were determined by flow cytometry on a PBMC aliquot from every donor. Results the study describes overall, beyond this receptor: The percentage of naive T cells measured by flow cytometry correlated strongly with observed TCR beta diversity. Compared with the aged group, more naive CD4+ T cells, fewer expanded clones and increased TCR diversity were shown by the long-lived group, suggesting age selection. Because profiling used bulk unsorted PBMCs, naive and antigen-experienced compartments could not be compared conclusively. The CMV infection status of donors was not known, potentially confounding age-related changes in expanded clonotypes. Total diversity estimates from one million sequenced T cells were considered lower bounds and underestimates. As age increased, observed TCR beta diversity per million T cells dropped in a roughly linear way, and a significant reduction was already evident by age around 41.

Sequenced: blood. This chain joins TRBV12-3 or TRBV12-4 to TRBJ2-7, with TRBD1 perhaps the D gene, on 5 matching bases. The assigned J gene may be wrong: the sequence end matches TRBJ2-5 better. This sequence was found in a man aged 40-49 years in good health. The nucleotide sequence reads TGTGCCAGCAGTTTAGCCCAGGGTGTGGAGACCCAGTACTTC. It translates as CASSLAQGVETQYF.